This T cell receptor beta chain derives from a study of metastatic and nonmetastatic thyroid tumors. Before thyroid surgery, none of the patients had received any treatment. V was trimmed by 5 bases and J by 8 bases, leaving 10 bases between them. From germline, CDR1 is SGHAT and CDR2 FQNNGV. This CDR3 has 12 residues. This clone was detected many times. TCRdb re-processed the PCR reads through MiXCR. The data hold roughly 13,000 clones, with about 32% observed a single time. This chain uses TRBV11-2 with TRBJ2-4; a possible D gene is TRBD2 (6 bases). This receptor was obtained from a male donor with papillary thyroid cancer or a benign thyroid nodule (not recorded which). Some clones in this sample may be carry-over from other donors' samples. Material: tumor tissue. The CDR3, as DNA: TGTGCCAGCAGCCTCCAGCGGGACATTCAGTACTTC. Translating it yields CASSLQRDIQYF.